The TCR beta chain under discussion was sequenced for a study of cytomegalovirus exposure and HLA in healthy donors (TCRdb year 2017). As for the study more broadly: An earlier analysis of roughly 570 of the donors reported 250 to 300 Gb of sequence data and around 120 million unique TCR beta sequences obtained from roughly 180 million T cells. An early release that covered roughly 600 HLA-typed donors contained approximately 290 gigabases of sequencing data and tens of millions of unique TCR sequences. The genetic ancestry cluster associated with self-reported Caucasian donors included around four fifths of the roughly 360 genotyped donors. The study aimed to test whether cataloging public T cell receptors could reveal signatures of past pathogen exposure. The T cell repertoires of under 750 subjects were profiled by immunosequencing and related to cytomegalovirus serostatus. Along with the roughly 700-subject first cohort, a separate validation cohort of approximately 110 different subjects was used. The study combined high-throughput TCR immunosequencing, statistical association of individual TCRs with disease status, and machine learning to predict cytomegalovirus infection status. In a later analysis, previously published TCR beta repertoires from roughly 710 donors were re-analyzed and high-resolution HLA genotyping was added so that TCR occurrence patterns could be studied. Rather than drawing on any new phenotypic data, the later analysis identified candidate immune exposures from TCR beta sequences and the way those sequences occurred across donors. An earlier analysis of around 640 of the donors used high-throughput TCR beta sequencing to judge whether each TCR beta V gene segment behaved as functional or pseudogenic. Donor age, sex, ethnicity and CMV serostatus were compiled together with the repertoire data. A later genetic analysis used genome-wide SNP genotypes for about 60% of the roughly 700 donors, treating that subset as a discovery cohort. All discovery cohort repertoires had been generated on a single sequencing platform. Class I and class II HLA loci were covered by the typing at four-digit resolution. The number of typed donors differed by locus: about 620-630 for A, B, C, DRB1 and DQB1; 522 for DQA1; around 580 for DPA1; and some 430 for DPB1. About five DR-DQ haplotypes were treated as single units for association and clustering because of strong linkage in the cohort. Among 300 to 500 genotyped donors of the cohort, an average of approximately 240,000 unique TCR beta nucleotide sequences was sequenced per donor, of which 15% to 20% were non-productive. What the research found in general, with its limitations: An earlier analysis of approximately 540 of the donors showed that most TCR beta V segments appeared in productive rearrangements either about 87% or about 30% of the time, which broadly matched IMGT annotations. Linkage disequilibrium might explain the correlated functional status among segregating V segments, but an unknown experimental factor could not be ruled out. Because counts were too low, fewer than 20 rarely observed V segments, including chromosome 9 orphons, were excluded from the earlier analysis of several hundred of the donors. This cohort had only TCR beta chains sequenced, and the lack of alpha or paired-chain data limited which features could be detected. In a later analysis, the rate of TCR association differed among HLA loci, with DRB1 alleles having the most associated TCRs and HLA-C alleles having the fewest. For the cohort, immune exposure information was limited to CMV serostatus. A further reported finding was that TCR beta sequences accurately predicted the HLA-A and HLA-B alleles for most subjects in the first cohort. According to a later genetic analysis, donors in an Asian-associated ancestry cluster had fewer N-insertions in productive TCRs than the approximately 650-donor mean. According to a later analysis, parvovirus B19, influenza, CMV and Epstein-Barr virus appeared linked to several top co-occurrence clusters. Specific HLA alleles were associated with 16,951 TCR beta sequences at a false discovery rate of 0.05 in a later analysis. In a later analysis, most CMV-associated TCR beta chains were found to appear HLA-restricted, with HLA associations seemingly driven largely by CMV exposure. Roughly uniform sequencing depth across donors was assumed in presence/absence analyses, although this assumption may not hold. Most TCR sequences were observed very rarely across donors, whereas some public TCRs were present in many individuals. An association between a missense DCLRE1C variant and V-gene and J-gene trimming of TCR beta chains was found in a later genetic analysis and replicated in an independent cohort. The 87-base-pair reads could not distinguish some IMGT-functional V segments, including TRBV6-2 and TRBV6-3, so those segments were excluded. Strong co-occurrence of HLA alleles, especially DR and DQ, made assigning TCR associations to individual alleles difficult. Cytomegalovirus status was reported to be diagnosed by the classifier with high specificity and sensitivity in both the original and validation cohorts. The sequencing pipeline was judged likely to have produced a cluster of highly shared sequence variants as a technical artifact. The study listed 150 to 200 TCR beta chains as associated with cytomegalovirus. It was suggested by the authors that the approach could potentially be generalized to other disease states and immunological phenotypes. HLA typing was unavailable for some donors at each locus, so association tests used only the typed subset. In a later analysis, HLA-associated TCR beta chains showed more clonal expansion and lower generation probabilities than non-associated chains that were equally common. In vitro tests confirmed that three of the cytomegalovirus-associated TCR beta chains recognize cytomegalovirus antigens.

The method behind the library was the immunoSEQ multiplex PCR assay. A mixture of 60 forward primers for TCR Vbeta segments and 13 reverse primers for TCR Jbeta segments was used in the multiplex PCR. The CDR3 region of rearranged TCR beta genes was amplified from genomic DNA with a multiplex PCR assay. The amplified TCR beta libraries were sequenced on the Illumina HiSeq System as 87-base-pair reads. For the original study's pipeline: In a later analysis, roughly 80 million unique TCR beta chains were counted across the 500 to 850 repertoires, and approximately 11 million of these chains were shared by at least two donors. Raw reads were error-corrected and collapsed into unique sequences with a nearest-neighbor algorithm that merged closely related sequences to remove PCR and sequencing errors. Alignment of CDR3 sequences to IMGT reference sequences was used to assign V, D and J gene segments. For a sequence to be retained, a match of at least six nucleotides to both a V gene segment and a J gene segment was required. Rearrangements were called productive when the CDR3 lacked stop codons and stayed in frame with V and J; all others were non-productive. Following IMGT convention, CDR3 was defined as the stretch from the second conserved V-encoded cysteine up to the conserved J-encoded phenylalanine. Sequences without an unambiguous match to a single V gene segment were excluded from the earlier analysis of a few hundred of the donors. An earlier analysis of a few hundred of the donors classified V segments as functional when productive rearrangements were above 56.7% and as segregating when the standard deviation between donors was above 5%. A statistical classification framework was built for diagnosing cytomegalovirus status from the catalog of TCR beta chain sequences. In a later analysis, V and J genes were assigned by comparing TCR nucleotide sequences against IMGT/GENE-DB human TR gene sequences. A later analysis assigned CDR3 sequences and most-parsimonious VDJ recombination scenarios with the TCRdist pipeline. In a later analysis, each TCR beta chain was defined by its CDR3 amino acid sequence together with its V-gene family, and reads lacking a unique V-gene family were excluded. In a later analysis, approximately 590 highly shared, low-generation-probability nucleotide sequences were removed to address suspected cross-contamination and a sequencing artifact. In a later analysis, a clonal expansion index for each public chain was calculated from normalized within-repertoire ranks of inferred template counts. Generation probabilities in a later analysis came from a VDJ recombination model fitted to out-of-frame rearrangements, and those results were checked against IGoR. A later analysis scored TCR-TCR, TCR-HLA and TCR-CMV co-occurrence with hypergeometric tests, applying a repertoire-size bias correction to TCR pairs. To estimate false discovery rates, a later analysis permuted the HLA or CMV assignments 20 times. In a later analysis, co-occurring TCRs were grouped using DBSCAN, and TCRdist sequence similarity was added for clustering within HLA-allele-positive subsets. Co-occurrence clustering excluded repertoires with fewer than 30,000 or more than 120,000 public chains, plus five with anomalous nucleotide sharing. The immuneACCESS repertoire file appears here via TCRdb, limited to in-frame rearrangements. These files lack a portion of the clones; in checked studies, under half of the deficit traces to unresolved V genes, and the cause of the others is not known. That table is the source of V, J and clone size, and D and trimming were worked out from the DNA. The sample table lists some 120,000 clones, around 80% of them with a count of one. The ten largest clones represent about 0.25% of the sample.

The CDR3 measures 13 amino acids from cysteine to phenylalanine. CDR3 DNA only is kept here, 39 bases in frame from base 1. The germline ends are 11 bases apart after V is trimmed by 2 bases and J by 7 bases. CDR1 and CDR2, looked up from the germline V gene, are MGHDK and SYGVNS. The cohort comprised 670 or so healthy bone marrow donors. Cohort members were all nominally healthy when sampled, although unrecorded immune exposures were likely present. The donor was CMV seronegative and was included in the group of over 300 seronegative cohort members. A peripheral blood sample was collected from each donor, and TCR beta sequencing was performed on peripheral blood mononuclear cells. Genomic DNA was extracted from the blood cell samples with the Qiagen DNeasy Blood Extraction Kit. In regard to this clone: Its cognate antigen has yet to be identified. Nothing much larger sits one base from this clone, and base qualities are not available.

Sequences were obtained from PBMCs. The clonotype comes from a man aged 45-65 years in good health and CMV-seronegative. This receptor chain uses TRBV25-1 and TRBJ1-2; the D gene assignment is ambiguous. The sequenced DNA is TGTGCCAGCAGTGAAGCCTATCGGGGTGGCTACACCTTC. Its coded protein is CASSEAYRGGYTF.